One and the same sample provided the 27 T cell receptor beta chains below, sequenced in a study of blood T cells in healthy people across ages. Primed by a sample-barcoded 5' primer and a J-beta primer mix, a second PCR proceeded for 7 to 11 cycles. TCRdb called the 5' RACE reads again in MiXCR, with one record for every CDR3 protein. The sample lists under 2,000,000 distinct CDR3 sequences; about 49% were seen once. Sample: blood. The receptors come from a woman between 35 and 50 years old in good health.

This clonotype was found a few times. CDR3 bases: TGCAGTGCTCTTCGCCGACAGGAACATTACAATGAGCAGTACTTC. This codes for CSALRRQEHYNEQYF. This chain links TRBV20-1 with TRBJ2-1; D perhaps matches TRBD1 (6 bases). The J call is doubtful: the DNA matches TRBJ2-7 better. CDR3 length: 15 residues. Looked up from germline, CDR1 is DFQATT and CDR2 is SNEGSKA (reference sequence).

The chain combines TRBV25-1 with TRBJ2-1; no reliable D call. From germline, CDR1 is MGHDK and CDR2 SYGVNS. This CDR3 is 15 amino acids long. Trimming took 3 bases from V and 5 from J, leaving 14 bases between them. The CDR3 DNA is TGTGCCAGCAGTGATCGTCGGAAAGTCAACAATGAGCAGTTCTTC. It specifies CASSDRRKVNNEQFF.

The chain links TRBV21-1 to TRBJ2-7; the D call of TRBD1 is as the table states it, not checked on the DNA. TRBV21-1 is listed as a pseudogene. CDR3 length: 15 residues. The CDR3 is CASSKGSRGRNEQYF. DNA for the CDR3: TGTGCCAGCAGCAAAGGGAGCAGGGGTAGGAATGAGCAGTACTTC.

The chain uses TRBV12-3 or TRBV12-4 and TRBJ2-7; D ambiguous. Between the trimmed V and J ends, which lost 0 bases and 10 bases, there was a span of 16 bases. The CDR3 consists of 14 residues. As DNA, the CDR3 is TGTGCCAGCAGTTTAGCGGCCTTCTCCGGAATTCAGTACTTC. Encoded protein: CASSLAAFSGIQYF.

The V and J genes are TRBV10-2 and TRBJ2-5; 14 positions match TRBD2. The CDR3 totals 18 residues. The trim removed 3 bases at V and 7 bases at J, leaving 13 bases unmatched. Germline V gene data show CDR1 as WSHSY and CDR2 as SAAADI. The CDR3 bases are TGCGCCAGCAGTGATTTGGGACTAGCGGGGGTAATTAAAAGGACCCAGTACTTC. This codes for CASSDLGLAGVIKRTQYF.

This clonotype appeared a few times. This rearrangement joins TRBV4-3 to TRBJ1-2; TRBD1 might be the D (5 bases). Germline V gene sequence: CDR1 LGHNA, CDR2 YSLEER. V was shortened by 2 bases and J by 2 bases, with 9 bases between the two germline ends. This CDR3 has 14 amino acids. The CDR3 reads CASSQITGNYGYTF. The CDR3 DNA is TGCGCCAGCAGCCAAATAACAGGAAACTATGGCTACACCTTC.

The chain couples TRBV9 to TRBJ1-2, with D possibly matching TRBD1 (5 bases). CDR1 SGDLS and CDR2 YYNGEE come from the germline V gene. The CDR3 sequence is 13 residues long. V gave up 3 bases and J gave up 6 bases, with 12 bases separating them. The CDR3 reads CASSAEETDGYTF. DNA for the CDR3: TGTGCCAGCAGCGCGGAGGAGACAGATGGCTACACCTTC.

The chain links TRBV20-1 to TRBJ1-2; 8 bases are a match to TRBD1. The CDR3 extends over 15 amino acids. Trimming cost V 0 bases and J 8 bases; bases outside gene matches: 11. CDR1 is DFQATT and CDR2 is SNEGSKA in the germline V gene (reference sequence). CDR3 in amino acids: CSARDPRDRGLGYTF. The CDR3 DNA follows: TGCAGTGCTAGAGATCCAAGAGACAGGGGTCTCGGCTACACCTTC.

The chain is built from TRBV4-1 and TRBJ2-3; 10 bases agree with TRBD2. The V segment lost 0 bases and the J segment 5 bases; nucleotides outside the gene matches: 8. The CDR3 is made up of 17 amino acids. Germline V gives CDR1 MGHRA, CDR2 YSYEKL. The CDR3 sequence: CASSQESGTSVLDTQYF. The CDR3 nucleotides read TGCGCCAGCAGCCAAGAATCCGGGACTAGCGTTCTAGATACGCAGTATTTT.

This clonotype occurred a few times. The chain is built from TRBV20-1 and TRBJ2-4; D gene ambiguous. Trimming took 1 base from V and 5 from J, leaving 6 bases between them. The germline gives CDR1 DFQATT, CDR2 SNEGSKA (reference sequence). The CDR3 is 12 residues long. The CDR3 sequence is CSARGPENIQYF. The CDR3 DNA is TGCAGTGCTAGAGGGCCGGAAAACATTCAGTACTTC.

The V gene is TRBV7-9, the J gene TRBJ2-1, with no clear D. V was trimmed by 4 bases and J by 0 bases, leaving 10 bases between them. This CDR3 region has 15 residues. CDR1 and CDR2 (germline): SEHNR, FQNEAQ (reference sequence). The CDR3 sequence is CASSWFRSSYNEQFF. CDR3 DNA: TGTGCCAGCAGCTGGTTTAGGAGCTCCTACAATGAGCAGTTCTTC.

The CDR3 loop is CASSQDDAVGEQYF. The CDR3 DNA sequence: TGTGCCAGCAGCCAAGATGACGCCGTGGGGGAGCAGTACTTC. This chain connects TRBV4-2 to TRBJ2-5, with D possibly called TRBD1 or TRBD2 (5 bases each). The CDR3 sequence is 14 residues long. Germline-derived CDR1 and CDR2 are LGHNA and YNFKEQ. V was clipped by 0 bases and J by 11 bases, with 16 bases between them.

The chain recombines TRBV3-1 with TRBJ1-1; 10 positions agree with TRBD1. After removal of 3 bases from V and 1 base from J, the junction contained 5 bases not matched to a gene. The CDR3 has 16 amino acids. From germline, CDR1 is LGHDT and CDR2 YNNKEL (reference sequence). For the CDR3, the DNA is TGTGCCAGCAGCCAGGGGACAGGGGCCTGGAACACTGAAGCTTTCTTT. Protein product: CASSQGTGAWNTEAFF.

The V gene is TRBV12-3 or TRBV12-4, the J gene TRBJ2-7; TRBD2 aligns across 11 bases. The trim removed 7 bases at V and 4 bases at J, leaving 9 bases unmatched. There are 15 residues in the CDR3. CDR3 loop: CASTNRIAGGYEQYF. DNA of the CDR3: TGTGCCAGCACCAACCGCATAGCGGGGGGGTACGAGCAGTACTTC.

The sample holds a few counts of this clonotype. This chain joins TRBV16 and TRBJ1-1; 7 bases match TRBD1. The CDR3 covers 15 residues. V lost 0 bases to trimming and J lost 0 bases; unmatched junction nucleotides: 1. The germline CDR1 and CDR2 sequences are KGHSY and FQNENV. The CDR3 here is CASSQSGTVNTEAFF. In DNA, the CDR3 is TGTGCCAGCAGCCAATCGGGGACAGTGAACACTGAAGCTTTCTTT.

The V and J genes are TRBV6-2 or TRBV6-3 and TRBJ2-7; D is uncertain. Germline V gives CDR1 MNHEY, CDR2 SVGEGT. CDR3 length: 14 amino acids. Trimming took 0 bases from V and 2 from J, leaving 8 bases between them. The CDR3 protein is CASSYSWEAYEQYF. The CDR3 nucleotides read TGTGCCAGCAGTTACTCGTGGGAAGCCTACGAGCAGTACTTC.

The table lists this clonotype with many counts. The gene calls are TRBV29-1 and TRBJ1-6, with a tentative D call TRBD1 (5 bases). This CDR3 region has 14 residues. In germline, CDR1 is SQVTM, CDR2 ANQGSEA. Trimming removed 3 bases from V and 8 bases from J, with 14 bases in between. The CDR3 loop reads CSVDGGIHYSPLHF. CDR3 coding DNA: TGCAGCGTTGATGGGGGGATTCACTATTCACCCCTCCACTTT.

Regarding this clonotype: The germline gene is not matched at one end of the junction; a read error may be the cause. The CDR3 DNA follows: TGTGCCAGCAATTACGCAGGACAGGGGGCAAAAGGAGGCTACACCTTC. Translation: CASNYAGQGAKGGYTF. This chain joins TRBV6-5 and TRBJ1-2; TRBD1 aligns across 11 bases. The CDR3 length is 16 residues. Looked up from germline, CDR1 is MNHEY and CDR2 is SVGAGI.

This clonotype has just a few counts. The chain employs TRBV27 and TRBJ1-2; the D gene is possibly TRBD1 (6 bases). The CDR3 has 16 amino acids. The V gene's germline CDR1 is MNHEY and CDR2 SMNVEV (reference sequence). V was trimmed by 5 bases and J by 5 bases, leaving 21 bases between them. This CDR3 reads CASSTLTGIGLYGYTF. For the CDR3, the DNA is TGTGCCAGCAGTACCTTGACAGGTATCGGCCTGTATGGCTACACCTTC.

The genes are TRBV7-2 and TRBJ2-1, with D possibly being TRBD1 or TRBD2 (5 bases each). CDR3 length equals 16 residues. Trimming left V 7 bases short and J 0 bases short, with 16 bases between. CDR1 is SGHTA, CDR2 FQGNSA, per germline. For the CDR3, the DNA is TGTGCCAGCACCAAGAACGGGGCGAGCTCCTACAATGAGCAGTTCTTC. It is translated as CASTKNGASSYNEQFF.

The chain combines TRBV20-1 with TRBJ2-3, with D possibly TRBD2 on 5 matching bases. V was clipped by 5 bases and J by 2 bases, with 14 bases between them. This CDR3 spans 14 amino acids. Germline CDR1 DFQATT, CDR2 SNEGSKA (reference sequence). CDR3 region: CSAHDTRVTDTQYF. DNA of the CDR3: TGCAGTGCTCATGACACGAGGGTCACAGATACGCAGTATTTT.

The chain couples TRBV29-1 to TRBJ2-3, with D maybe TRBD2 (5 bases). The V gene's germline CDR1 is SQVTM and CDR2 ANQGSEA. V dropped 3 bases and J dropped 4 bases, with 17 bases sitting between them. CDR3 size: 15 residues. The CDR3 DNA is TGCAGCGTTGAGGTGCGGGTCCTCGACCCAGATACGCAGTATTTT. Its protein is CSVEVRVLDPDTQYF.

V gene TRBV28 combines with J gene TRBJ2-7, with 7 bases fitting TRBD1. Per the germline V gene, CDR1 is MDHEN and CDR2 is SYDVKM. The CDR3 spans 13 residues. Trimming cost V 7 bases and J 3 bases; bases outside gene matches: 6. This CDR3 is CASKNRGYYEQYF. The CDR3 nucleotides are TGTGCCAGCAAAAACAGGGGCTACTACGAGCAGTACTTC.

The chain joins TRBV7-2 to TRBJ2-4; 7 nucleotides match TRBD1. The CDR3 extends over 15 amino acids. V was pared by 5 bases and J by 13 bases, with 17 bases of the junction left unmatched. Looked up from germline, CDR1 is SGHTA and CDR2 is FQGNSA. CDR3 nucleotide sequence: TGTGCCAGCAGCCTCGTCAGGGGGTTCTACAATGAGCAGTACTTC. It specifies CASSLVRGFYNEQYF.

This clonotype was counted only a few times. The rearrangement links TRBV6-2 or TRBV6-3 to TRBJ2-5; TRBD1 is a possible D gene (5 bases). V lost 10 bases and J lost 3, with 9 bases in between. Germline values: CDR1 MNHEY, CDR2 SVGEGT. The CDR3 spans 11 residues. The CDR3 coding sequence is TGTGCCACCGACAGAAAAGAGACCCAGTACTTC. Translating gives CATDRKETQYF.

The chain carries TRBV29-1 and TRBJ1-2; weak D call: TRBD1 (6 bases). The germline CDR1 and CDR2 sequences are SQVTM and ANQGSEA. CDR3 length: 13 residues. Trimming stripped 6 bases from V and 7 bases from J, with 18 bases between. CDR3 protein: CSVPGQGNGGYTF. The CDR3 DNA sequence: TGCAGCGTCCCGGGACAAGGGAACGGTGGCTACACCTTC.

This sequence joins TRBV27 and TRBJ2-5, with D maybe TRBD2 (6 bases). Trimming removed 3 bases at V and 1 base at J, with 15 bases between. CDR1 MNHEY and CDR2 SMNVEV come from the germline V gene (reference sequence). This CDR3 has 16 amino acids. CDR3 sequence reads: CASSFFGGEAQETQYF. CDR3 DNA sequence: TGTGCCAGCAGTTTCTTTGGCGGGGAGGCCCAAGAGACCCAGTACTTC.